A single sample is the source of the 18 T cell receptor beta chains below, sequenced in a study of T-cell memory formation after mild COVID-19. Each CDR3 protein gets one entry after TCRdb re-called the 5' RACE reads with MiXCR. The sample carries about 430,000 distinct CDR3 sequences, about a sixth recorded once. What was sequenced was PBMCs or a T cell subset sorted from them (not recorded which). All receptors derive from a man aged 18 to 30 who had mild COVID-19 (a few samples of this study predate the infection). Cell type and time point are not known.

The table lists this clonotype with many counts. V and J are TRBV12-3 or TRBV12-4 and TRBJ2-3; 7 bases match TRBD2. The CDR3 has 15 residues. J gave up 7 bases and V 7 bases, and 14 bases lay outside the gene matches. The DNA of the CDR3 is TGTGCCAGCACCGATAGCGGGTCTGGCTGGAATACGCAGTATTTT. Translation gives CASTDSGSGWNTQYF.

This clonotype came up a few times. The chain recombines TRBV3-1 with TRBJ1-6, with D perhaps matching TRBD1 (5 bases). CDR3 size: 14 residues. V shed 2 bases and J shed 6 bases, with 8 bases lying between them. Per germline, CDR1 LGHDT and CDR2 YNNKEL (reference sequence). CDR3 protein: CASSQQGLNSPLHF. The CDR3 coding sequence is TGTGCCAGCAGCCAACAGGGTCTTAATTCACCCCTCCACTTT.

The chain combines TRBV7-9 with TRBJ2-2, with D unclear. The V end lost 5 bases, the J end lost 0 bases, and 13 bases lay between the germline ends. The CDR3 has 16 amino acids. Germline V gives CDR1 SEHNR, CDR2 FQNEAQ (reference sequence). The CDR3 coding sequence is TGTGCCAGCAGCCCAGTCGGGCGAGCGAACACCGGGGAGCTGTTTTTT. The encoded protein is CASSPVGRANTGELFF.

This clonotype was observed a handful of times. One end of the junction varies from germline; a read error may be responsible. This sequence joins TRBV25-1 and TRBJ2-7; TRBD1 matches 11 bases. CDR1 and CDR2 from the germline V gene are MGHDK and SYGVNS. The CDR3 is 14 residues long. In DNA form, the CDR3 reads TGTGCCACCAGTGGGGACAGGGGGTCCTACGAGCAGTACTTC. It is translated as CATSGDRGSYEQYF.

This chain connects TRBV20-1 to TRBJ2-3; D is unresolved. Per the germline V gene, CDR1 is DFQATT and CDR2 is SNEGSKA (reference sequence). The CDR3 runs 11 residues. The germline V and J ends were trimmed by 5 bases and 5 bases, with 8 bases remaining between them. The CDR3 is CSARIVDTQYF. Written as DNA, the CDR3 is TGCAGTGCTCGGATCGTAGATACGCAGTATTTT.

This clonotype was observed a handful of times. V gene TRBV20-1 combines with J gene TRBJ1-2, with a possible D match to TRBD1 (6 bases). V was clipped by 3 bases and J by 5 bases, with 10 bases between them. The CDR3 is 12 amino acids. The germline gives CDR1 DFQATT, CDR2 SNEGSKA (reference sequence). The CDR3 DNA sequence: TGCAGTGCTAGGGACAGTCCTTATGGCTACACCTTC. Its protein is CSARDSPYGYTF.

This clonotype was counted many times. This rearrangement joins TRBV7-9 to TRBJ2-7; 7 nucleotides align to TRBD1. Germline lookup yields CDR1 SEHNR and CDR2 FQNEAQ (reference sequence). The CDR3 is made up of 15 amino acids. The J segment lost 2 bases and the V segment lost 5 bases, leaving 9 bases of the junction unmatched. CDR3 region: CASSVGTAHPYEQYF. The DNA of the CDR3 is TGTGCCAGCAGCGTAGGGACAGCCCACCCCTACGAGCAGTACTTC.

There are a few counts of this clonotype. V gene TRBV7-9 combines with J gene TRBJ2-5; 7 bases align to TRBD2. This CDR3 has 14 residues. The V gene end was trimmed by 2 bases and the J gene end by 5 bases; junction bases not matched to a gene: 5. The V gene's germline CDR1 is SEHNR and CDR2 FQNEAQ (reference sequence). CDR3 coding DNA: TGTGCCAGCAGCTTACTAGCGGTAATGGAGACCCAGTACTTC. This translates into CASSLLAVMETQYF. Full variable domain (missing parts from reference TRBV7-9 and TRBJ2-5): DTGVSQNPRHKITKRGQNVTFRCDPISEHNRLYWYRQTLGQGPEFLTYFQNEAQLEKSRLLSDRFSAERPKGSFSTLEIQRTEQGDSAMYLCASSLLAVMETQYFGPGTRLLVL.

The gene calls are TRBV7-3 and TRBJ2-6; TRBD1 or TRBD2 may be the D gene (6 bases each). Trimming took 5 bases from V and 14 from J, leaving 22 bases between them. CDR3 size: 15 residues. The germline V gene encodes CDR1 SGHTA and CDR2 FQGTGA. CDR3 DNA: TGTGCCAGCAGCCCTTTAGGGGGGACGGGGGCTTTCCTGACTTTC. This codes for CASSPLGGTGAFLTF.

This clonotype appeared a few times. The chain couples TRBV11-2 to TRBJ2-1, with 9 bases identical to TRBD2. The germline gives CDR1 SGHAT, CDR2 FQNNGV. The CDR3 extends over 16 amino acids. Trimming cost V 4 bases and J 6 bases; bases outside gene matches: 10. CDR3 DNA sequence: TGTGCCAGCAGCTCCCGGCGGGGGGGACCTCGCAATGAGCAGTTCTTC. Its protein is CASSSRRGGPRNEQFF.

The rearrangement links TRBV27 to TRBJ1-1, with a tentative D call TRBD1 (6 bases). Germline CDR1 reads MNHEY; CDR2 reads SMNVEV (reference sequence). The V end was cut by 3 bases, the J end by 1 base, with 9 bases between. This CDR3 region has 14 residues. The CDR3: CASSLGGPNTEAFF. The CDR3 DNA sequence: TGTGCCAGCAGTTTGGGGGGCCCGAACACTGAAGCTTTCTTT.

The chain employs TRBV7-9 and TRBJ1-1, with D possibly being TRBD1 (6 bases). The CDR3 extends over 15 amino acids. CDR1 is SEHNR, CDR2 FQNEAQ, per germline (reference sequence). The germline V and J ends were trimmed by 1 base and 3 bases, with 12 bases remaining between them. CDR3 region: CASSLVGGADTEAFF. DNA for the CDR3: TGTGCCAGCAGCTTAGTTGGGGGGGCTGACACTGAAGCTTTCTTT.

The sample holds a few counts of this clonotype. The rearrangement joins TRBV4-3 to TRBJ1-1; D is perhaps TRBD1 (5 bases). The ends were cut back, 1 base at V and 5 bases at J, with 14 bases in the middle. CDR1 is LGHNA and CDR2 is YSLEER in the germline V gene. The CDR3 runs to 15 residues. CDR3 nucleotides: TGCGCCAGCAGCCAAGCTGCAGGGAAGTGGACTGAAGCTTTCTTT. Its protein product is CASSQAAGKWTEAFF.

The table lists this clonotype with a few counts. This chain uses TRBV6-5 with TRBJ1-2; D remains ambiguous. The ends were cut back, 0 bases at V and 6 bases at J, with 11 bases in the middle. Germline V gene sequence: CDR1 MNHEY, CDR2 SVGAGI. This CDR3 has 14 residues. The CDR3 DNA sequence: TGTGCCAGCAGTTACTCTGCAGCCTCCAATGGCTACACCTTC. Its protein is CASSYSAASNGYTF.

This chain joins TRBV12-3 or TRBV12-4 and TRBJ2-2; 11 nucleotides match TRBD2. V was pared by 7 bases and J by 6 bases, with 7 bases of the junction left unmatched. There are 15 residues in the CDR3. CDR3 nucleotide sequence: TGTGCCAGCACCACTCCGGGACTAGCGGCCGGGGAGCTGTTTTTT. Its translation is CASTTPGLAAGELFF.

This chain connects TRBV20-1 to TRBJ2-5; D is unclear. V was cut by 2 bases and J by 5 bases, with 12 bases left in between. Per the germline V gene, CDR1 is DFQATT and CDR2 is SNEGSKA (reference sequence). The CDR3 has 13 amino acids. CDR3 DNA: TGCAGTGCTAGACGGTCCATTGACGAGACCCAGTACTTC. Residues: CSARRSIDETQYF.

The chain employs TRBV4-1 and TRBJ2-6; D gene unclear. The CDR3 totals 18 residues. Germline V gives CDR1 MGHRA, CDR2 YSYEKL. V lost 4 bases and J 0 bases, leaving 16 bases between the germline ends. CDR3 residues: CASSPRAGESSGANVLTF. In nucleotides, the CDR3 is TGCGCCAGCAGCCCTCGGGCAGGCGAAAGCTCTGGGGCCAACGTCCTGACTTTC.

In nucleotides, the CDR3 is TGTGCCAGCAGTACCACTAGCGGAGGGGACGAGCAGTACTTC. This sequence encodes CASSTTSGGDEQYF. V usage is TRBV6-2 or TRBV6-3 and J usage is TRBJ2-7; 8 bases line up with TRBD2. Per the germline V gene, CDR1 is MNHEY and CDR2 is SVGEGT. CDR3 length: 14 residues. Trimming at V came to 5 bases and at J to 5 bases, leaving 8 bases not matched to a gene.